The rows below give T cell receptor beta chains drawn from one sample of a study of T cell responses to AZD1222 COVID-19 vaccine. Using immunoSEQ multiplex PCR, the repertoire was profiled, and TCRdb retains in-frame clones only, with some absent. The table includes roughly 200,000 clones, about 93% detected once. Source: peripheral blood, taken 28 days after the second dose of the MenACWY control vaccine. All receptors come from an adult who received the MenACWY meningococcal vaccine as a control. Both conserved end residues are part of each CDR3. The D gene is left open where the match is weak. Size values are once, few and many counts, or a class for expanded clones, and some rows have none.

TRBV12-3/TRBV12-4	TRBJ1-3	many	.	TGTGCCAGCAGGGCTAGGGCTGGAAACACCATATATTTT	CASRARAGNTIYF
TRBV7-8	TRBJ2-3	.	TRBD2	TGTGCCAGCAGCTTAGTACTAGCGGGGGGCGCTAGCACAGATACGCAGTATTTT	CASSLVLAGGASTDTQYF
TRBV6-5	TRBJ2-7	.	.	TGTGCCAGCAGTTTAGGGCGGCAGATGCGGCTTAACGAGCAGTACTTC	CASSLGRQMRLNEQYF
TRBV12-1	TRBJ1-1	.	.	TGTGCCAGCAGCGTGGGGGGGAACACTGAAGCTTTCTTT	CASSVGGNTEAFF
TRBV11-2	TRBJ2-1	.	TRBD1	TGTGCCAGCAGCCGGGACAGGGGACAGGAGCAGTTCTTC	CASSRDRGQEQFF
TRBV7-2	TRBJ1-4	.	.	TGTGCCAGCAGCTTAAACGGGGAAAAACTGTTTTTT	CASSLNGEKLFF
TRBV19	TRBJ1-4	.	.	TGTGCCAGTAGTCCCCTTCAAGCTAATGAAAAACTGTTTTTT	CASSPLQANEKLFF
TRBV9	TRBJ2-1	.	TRBD1	TGTGCCAGCAGCGCGGCTGCGACAGGGTACAATGAGCAGTTCTTC	CASSAAATGYNEQFF
TRBV5-4	TRBJ1-2	.	.	TGTGCCAGCAGCCAGGACAGCTATGGCTACACCTTC	CASSQDSYGYTF
TRBV9	TRBJ2-2	.	TRBD2	TGTGCCAGCACCCGTAGCGGGGGGGCAAACACCGGGGAGCTGTTTTTT	CASTRSGGANTGELFF
TRBV6-5	TRBJ1-1	.	.	TGTGCCAGCACCCCGAGGGGGAGAATGAACACTGAAGCTTTCTTT	CASTPRGRMNTEAFF
TRBV11-2	TRBJ2-7	.	.	TGTGCCAGCAGCTTAGGGGGACCCTACGAGCAGTACTTC	CASSLGGPYEQYF
TRBV5-4	TRBJ1-6	.	.	TGTGCCAGCAGCTTGGAGGGGGGTAATTCACCCCTCCACTTT	CASSLEGGNSPLHF
TRBV11-2	TRBJ2-1	.	TRBD1	TGTGCCAGCAGCTCGGACAGGCCGTCCTACAATGAGCAGTTCTTC	CASSSDRPSYNEQFF
TRBV7-3	TRBJ1-1	.	.	TGTGCCAGCAGCTTAACGGGCGGGACTGAAGCTTTCTTT	CASSLTGGTEAFF
TRBV5-4	TRBJ2-7	once	.	TGTGCCAGCAGCTTGGGTTCTTTGAGGAGCTCCTACGAGCAGTACTTC	CASSLGSLRSSYEQYF
TRBV12-3/TRBV12-4	TRBJ2-2	.	TRBD1	TGTGCCAGCAAGACAGGGGGCCCCGGGGAGCTGTTTTTT	CASKTGGPGELFF
TRBV19	TRBJ2-7	.	.	TGTGCCAGTAGTACTCTCCAGGGAGCGTCCTACGAGCAGTACTTC	CASSTLQGASYEQYF
TRBV7-2	TRBJ2-7	.	.	TGTGCCAGCAGCTTACCCCCAGGCTCCTACGAGCAGTACTTC	CASSLPPGSYEQYF
TRBV5-4	TRBJ2-7	.	TRBD1	TGTGCCAGCAGCTTACAGGGGGTGGCCTACGAGCAGTACTTC	CASSLQGVAYEQYF
TRBV7-2	TRBJ1-3	.	TRBD1	TGTGCCAGCAGCTTGGGACAGGGGGCCAGTGGAAACACCATATATTTT	CASSLGQGASGNTIYF
TRBV5-1	TRBJ1-2	.	.	TGCGCCAGCAGCCCCCGATTCGGGGGCTCCCATGGCTACACCTTC	CASSPRFGGSHGYTF
TRBV28	TRBJ2-5	.	.	TGTGCCATCTCCGTCGGCCAAGAGACCCAGTACTTC	CAISVGQETQYF
TRBV6-6	TRBJ1-1	.	.	TGTGCCAGCAGTGACCCAATGAACACTGAAGCTTTCTTT	CASSDPMNTEAFF
TRBV6-1	TRBJ1-5	once	.	TGTGCCAGCAGCGAAAGGGAGAGGGTGGGCAATCAGCCCCAGCATTTT	CASSERERVGNQPQHF
TRBV3-1/TRBV3-2	TRBJ2-7	.	TRBD1	TGTGCCAGCAGCCCAACGACAGGGGTTTACGAGCAGTACTTC	CASSPTTGVYEQYF
TRBV12-2	TRBJ1-1	.	.	TGTGCAAGTCGCTTGGTTAATGGACAGGGTATGAACACTGAAGCTTTCTTT	CASRLVNGQGMNTEAFF
TRBV5-1	TRBJ1-3	.	.	TGCGCCAGCAGCTTGGGAGGGGACGGAAACACCATATATTTT	CASSLGGDGNTIYF
TRBV14	TRBJ1-2	.	TRBD1	TGTGCCAGCAGCCCGGGGGGACAGTACTATGGCTACACCTTC	CASSPGGQYYGYTF
TRBV6-2/TRBV6-3	TRBJ1-5	.	.	TGTGCCAGCAGTTACGGGGGGACTCAGCCCCAGCATTTT	CASSYGGTQPQHF
TRBV7-9	TRBJ2-7	.	TRBD1	TGTGCCAGCAGCCCCGGGACAGGGGGCCCCTACGAGCAGTACTTC	CASSPGTGGPYEQYF
TRBV4-3	TRBJ1-2	.	.	TGCGCCAGCAGCCAAGATTCCTTCAGGGACTCGGGCTATGGCTACACCTTC	CASSQDSFRDSGYGYTF
TRBV5-1	TRBJ2-1	.	.	TGCGCCAGCAGCGCTGACAGAATCTACAATGAGCAGTTCTTC	CASSADRIYNEQFF